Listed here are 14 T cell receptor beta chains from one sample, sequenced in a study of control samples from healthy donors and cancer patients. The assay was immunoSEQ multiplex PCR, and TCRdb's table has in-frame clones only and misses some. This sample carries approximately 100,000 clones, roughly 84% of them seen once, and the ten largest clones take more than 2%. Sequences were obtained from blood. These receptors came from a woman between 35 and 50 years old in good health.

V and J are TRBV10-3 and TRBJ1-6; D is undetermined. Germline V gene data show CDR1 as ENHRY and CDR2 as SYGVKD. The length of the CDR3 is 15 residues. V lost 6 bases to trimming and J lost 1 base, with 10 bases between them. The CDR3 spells CAIRAHGSYNSPLHF. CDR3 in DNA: TGTGCCATCAGGGCCCATGGGTCCTATAATTCACCCCTCCACTTT.

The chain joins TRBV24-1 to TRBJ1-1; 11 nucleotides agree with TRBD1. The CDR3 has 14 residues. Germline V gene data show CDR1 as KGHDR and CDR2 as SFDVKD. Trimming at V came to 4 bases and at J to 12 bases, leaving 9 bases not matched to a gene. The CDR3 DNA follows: TGTGCCACCAGTGAATCGGGACAGGGGGGTAAAACTTTCTTT. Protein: CATSESGQGGKTFF.

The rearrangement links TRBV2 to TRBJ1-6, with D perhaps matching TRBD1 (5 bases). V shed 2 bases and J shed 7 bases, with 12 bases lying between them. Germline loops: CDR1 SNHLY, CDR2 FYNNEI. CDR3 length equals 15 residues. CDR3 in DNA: TGTGCCAGCAGTGAACACATAGGGGAGAATTCACCCCTCCACTTT. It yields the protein CASSEHIGENSPLHF.

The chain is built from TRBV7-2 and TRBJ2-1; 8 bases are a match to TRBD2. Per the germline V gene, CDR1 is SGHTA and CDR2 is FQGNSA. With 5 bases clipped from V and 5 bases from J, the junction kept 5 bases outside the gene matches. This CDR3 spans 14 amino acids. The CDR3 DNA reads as TGTGCCAGCAGCCGCCGGGGGGGCGACAATGAGCAGTTCTTC. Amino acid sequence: CASSRRGGDNEQFF. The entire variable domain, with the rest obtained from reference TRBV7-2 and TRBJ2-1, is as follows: GAGVSQSPSNKVTEKGKDVELRCDPISGHTALYWYRQSLGQGLEFLIYFQGNSAPDKSGLPSDRFSAERTGGSVSTLTIQRTQQEDSAVYLCASSRRGGDNEQFFGPGTRLTVL.

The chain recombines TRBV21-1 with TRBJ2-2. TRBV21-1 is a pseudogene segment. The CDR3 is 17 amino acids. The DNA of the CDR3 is TGTGCCAGCAGCAACCTTTGCGGCAGACAAATCACCGGGGAGCTGTTTTTT. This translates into CASSNLCGRQITGELFF.

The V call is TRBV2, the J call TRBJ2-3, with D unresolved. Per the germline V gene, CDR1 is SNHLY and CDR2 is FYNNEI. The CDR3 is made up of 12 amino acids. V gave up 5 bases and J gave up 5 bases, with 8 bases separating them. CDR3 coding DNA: TGTGCCAGCAGTCCTACGGAAGATACGCAGTATTTT. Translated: CASSPTEDTQYF.

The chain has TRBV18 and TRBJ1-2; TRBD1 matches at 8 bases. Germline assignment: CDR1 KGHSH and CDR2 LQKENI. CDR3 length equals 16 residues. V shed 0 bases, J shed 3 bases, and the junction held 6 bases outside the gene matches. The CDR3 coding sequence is TGTGCCAGCTCACCACCCCGACAGGGGTCTTACTATGGCTACACCTTC. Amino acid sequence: CASSPPRQGSYYGYTF.

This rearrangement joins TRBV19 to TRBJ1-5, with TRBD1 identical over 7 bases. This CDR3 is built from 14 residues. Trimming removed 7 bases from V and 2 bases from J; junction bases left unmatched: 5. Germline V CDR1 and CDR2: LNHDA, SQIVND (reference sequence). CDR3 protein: CASTNDRGNQPQHF. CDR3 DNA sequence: TGTGCCAGTACCAACGACAGGGGCAATCAGCCCCAGCATTTT. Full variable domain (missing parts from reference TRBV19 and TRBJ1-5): DGGITQSPKYLFRKEGQNVTLSCEQNLNHDAMYWYRQDPGQGLRLIYYSQIVNDFQKGDIAEGYSVSREKKESFPLTVTSAQKNPTAFYLCASTNDRGNQPQHFGDGTRLSIL.

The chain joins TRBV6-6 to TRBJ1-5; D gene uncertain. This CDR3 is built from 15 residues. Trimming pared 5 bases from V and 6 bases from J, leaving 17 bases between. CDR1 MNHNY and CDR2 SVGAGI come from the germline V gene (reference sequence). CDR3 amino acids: CASSPGQNWRQPQHF. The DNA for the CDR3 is TGTGCCAGCAGTCCCGGTCAGAACTGGCGTCAGCCCCAGCATTTT.

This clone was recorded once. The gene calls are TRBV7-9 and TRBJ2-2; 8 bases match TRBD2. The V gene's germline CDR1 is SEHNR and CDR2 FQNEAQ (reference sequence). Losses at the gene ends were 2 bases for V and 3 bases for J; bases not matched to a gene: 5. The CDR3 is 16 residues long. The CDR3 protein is CASSLSSGGHTGELFF. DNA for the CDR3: TGTGCCAGCAGCTTATCCAGCGGGGGTCACACCGGGGAGCTGTTTTTT.

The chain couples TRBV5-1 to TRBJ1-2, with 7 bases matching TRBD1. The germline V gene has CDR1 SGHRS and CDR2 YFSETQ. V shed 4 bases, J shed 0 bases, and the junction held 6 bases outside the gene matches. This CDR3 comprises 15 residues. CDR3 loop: CASSPGQITNYGYTF. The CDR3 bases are TGCGCCAGCAGCCCGGGACAGATAACTAACTATGGCTACACCTTC.

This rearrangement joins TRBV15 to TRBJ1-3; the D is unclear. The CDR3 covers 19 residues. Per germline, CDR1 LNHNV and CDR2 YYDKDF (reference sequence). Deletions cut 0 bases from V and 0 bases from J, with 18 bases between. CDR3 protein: CATSRDGPGLVPSGNTIYF. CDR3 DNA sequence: TGTGCCACCAGCAGAGATGGGCCGGGTCTGGTGCCCTCTGGAAACACCATATATTTT.

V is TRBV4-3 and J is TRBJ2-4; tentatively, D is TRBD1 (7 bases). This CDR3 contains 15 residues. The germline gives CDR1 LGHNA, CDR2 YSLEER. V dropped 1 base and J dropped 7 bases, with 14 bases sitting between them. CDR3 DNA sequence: TGCGCCAGCAGCCAAGGGGGGGAGACAGGGAACATTCAGTACTTC. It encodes CASSQGGETGNIQYF.

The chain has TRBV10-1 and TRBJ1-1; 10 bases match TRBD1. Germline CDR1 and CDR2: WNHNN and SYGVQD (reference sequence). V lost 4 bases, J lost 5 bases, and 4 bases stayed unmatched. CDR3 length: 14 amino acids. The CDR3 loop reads CASSGTGGETEAFF. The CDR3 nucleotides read TGCGCCAGCAGTGGGACAGGGGGAGAGACTGAAGCTTTCTTT.